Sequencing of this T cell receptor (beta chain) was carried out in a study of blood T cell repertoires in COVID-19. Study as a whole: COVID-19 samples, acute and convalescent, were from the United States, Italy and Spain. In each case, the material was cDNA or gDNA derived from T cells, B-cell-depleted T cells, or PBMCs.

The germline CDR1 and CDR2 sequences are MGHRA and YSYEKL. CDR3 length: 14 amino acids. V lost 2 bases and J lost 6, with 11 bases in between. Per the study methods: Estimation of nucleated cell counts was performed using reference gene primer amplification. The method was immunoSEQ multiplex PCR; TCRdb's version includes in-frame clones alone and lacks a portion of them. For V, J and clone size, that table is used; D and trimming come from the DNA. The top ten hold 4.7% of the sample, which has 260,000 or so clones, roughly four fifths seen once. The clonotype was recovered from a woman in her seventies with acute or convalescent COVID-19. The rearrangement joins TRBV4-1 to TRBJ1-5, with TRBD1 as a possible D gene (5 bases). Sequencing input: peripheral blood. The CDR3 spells CASSQQGLGQPQHF. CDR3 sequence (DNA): TGCGCCAGCAGCCAACAGGGTTTAGGTCAGCCCCAGCATTTT.